This entry lists 20 T cell receptor beta chains sequenced from one sample in a study of T cell responses to AZD1222 COVID-19 vaccine. Some clones are missing from TCRdb's copy, which holds only in-frame ones; the method was immunoSEQ multiplex PCR. There are about 120,000 clones in the sample; about 90% occur only once, and roughly 9.8% lies in the top ten. This specimen consisted of peripheral blood, obtained on day 0 of AZD1222 vaccination. These receptors were obtained from an adult in good health.

This chain links TRBV5-1 with TRBJ1-1, with D perhaps TRBD1 (6 bases). Looked up from germline, CDR1 is SGHRS and CDR2 is YFSETQ. The V and J ends lost 7 bases and 1 base respectively, with 11 bases between them. The CDR3 is 13 amino acids. The CDR3 is CASREQGNTEAFF. The CDR3 DNA is TGCGCCAGCCGAGAACAGGGGAACACTGAAGCTTTCTTT.

The genes are TRBV5-1 and TRBJ1-2; D might be TRBD1 (6 bases). The CDR3 is 16 amino acids. CDR1 SGHRS and CDR2 YFSETQ come from the germline V gene. The V end lost 0 bases, the J end lost 1 base, and 13 bases lay between the germline ends. For the CDR3, the DNA is TGCGCCAGCAGCTTGGTTTCGGGACACCATAACTATGGCTACACCTTC. It is translated as CASSLVSGHHNYGYTF.

J is TRBJ2-7 and V is TRBV10-3; D possibly matches TRBD1 or TRBD2 (5 bases each). The germline V and J ends were trimmed by 5 bases and 2 bases, with 22 bases remaining between them. The CDR3 sequence is 17 residues long. CDR1 ENHRY and CDR2 SYGVKD come from the germline V gene. CDR3 region: CAISSRGAGTVAYEQYF. As DNA, the CDR3 is TGTGCCATCAGTTCCAGAGGGGCCGGGACGGTTGCCTACGAGCAGTACTTC.

V and J are TRBV5-1 and TRBJ2-4, with D uncertain. From germline, CDR1 is SGHRS and CDR2 YFSETQ. The germline V and J ends were trimmed by 0 bases and 0 bases, with 4 bases remaining between them. The CDR3 consists of 14 residues. CDR3 loop: CASSLDLAKNIQYF. The CDR3, as DNA: TGCGCCAGCAGCTTGGACCTAGCCAAAAACATTCAGTACTTC.

The genes are TRBV5-4 and TRBJ1-6; possible D gene TRBD1, 6 bases. Per germline, CDR1 SGHNT and CDR2 YYREEE (reference sequence). The V end was cut by 5 bases, the J end by 10 bases, with 22 bases between. The CDR3 extends over 16 amino acids. Here the CDR3 DNA reads TGTGCCAGCAGTCGAATCTTAGGGGGAGAGGGATCACCCCTCCACTTT. This sequence encodes CASSRILGGEGSPLHF.

V gene TRBV9 combines with J gene TRBJ1-2; a possible D gene is TRBD1 (5 bases). Trimming took 4 bases from V and 2 from J, leaving 12 bases between them. This CDR3 comprises 14 residues. Germline V CDR1 and CDR2: SGDLS, YYNGEE. CDR3 nucleotide sequence: TGTGCCAGCAGCATCCGGGACGGGAACTATGGCTACACCTTC. It encodes CASSIRDGNYGYTF.

The V gene is TRBV30, the J gene TRBJ2-7, with D perhaps matching TRBD1 (6 bases). The length of the CDR3 is 14 residues. The V end lost 1 base, the J end lost 7 bases, and 17 bases lay between the germline ends. Germline V gives CDR1 GTSNPN, CDR2 SVGIG (reference sequence). This chain's CDR3 is CAWSGGAGVKEQYF. The CDR3 DNA sequence: TGTGCCTGGAGTGGAGGCGCAGGGGTGAAGGAGCAGTACTTC.

The J gene is TRBJ1-5, the V gene TRBV28, with TRBD1 matching over 7 bases. This CDR3 region has 15 residues. Germline V CDR1 and CDR2: MDHEN, SYDVKM. V gave up 6 bases and J gave up 6 bases; unmatched junction bases: 11. The CDR3 sequence: CASSPPQGNPQPQHF. DNA of the CDR3: TGTGCCAGCAGCCCTCCACAGGGGAACCCTCAGCCCCAGCATTTT.

This sequence joins TRBV18 and TRBJ1-3; 8 nucleotides agree with TRBD1. This CDR3 comprises 16 residues. The V and J ends lost 3 bases and 1 base, in that order; junction bases with no gene match: 5. Germline V CDR1 and CDR2: KGHSH, LQKENI. Written as DNA, the CDR3 is TGTGCCAGCTCACCTGAGCGGACAGGGTCTGGAAACACCATATATTTT. As protein: CASSPERTGSGNTIYF.

The chain carries TRBV6-5 and TRBJ1-5; 10 bases match TRBD1. This CDR3 contains 15 residues. CDR1 MNHEY and CDR2 SVGAGI come from the germline V gene. V was pared by 7 bases and J by 3 bases, with 6 bases of the junction left unmatched. The CDR3: CASTGTGVNNQPQHF. The DNA of the CDR3 is TGTGCCAGCACCGGGACAGGGGTAAACAATCAGCCCCAGCATTTT.

The chain recombines TRBV10-3 with TRBJ2-5, with D possibly being TRBD1 or TRBD2 (5 bases each). This CDR3 contains 15 residues. The germline V gene has CDR1 ENHRY and CDR2 SYGVKD. Trimming pared 8 bases from V and 9 bases from J, leaving 25 bases between. CDR3 region: CAILVSRDLAVPQYF. As DNA, the CDR3 is TGTGCCATCCTCGTCTCCAGGGACCTAGCAGTTCCCCAGTACTTC.

The chain uses TRBV29-1 and TRBJ1-2; D is unresolved. V shed 4 bases and J shed 8 bases, with 5 bases lying between them. From germline, CDR1 is SQVTM and CDR2 ANQGSEA. The CDR3 contains 9 residues. The CDR3 nucleotides are TGCAGCGTTGGTTCGGGCTACACCTTC. Its protein is CSVGSGYTF.

This clone showed up just a few times. V is TRBV27 and J is TRBJ1-5; TRBD1 might be the D (6 bases). This CDR3 has 16 residues. V lost 9 bases to trimming and J lost 1 base, with 19 bases between them. CDR1 MNHEY and CDR2 SMNVEV come from the germline V gene (reference sequence). CDR3 bases: TGTGCCAGTCGCTCCGTCGGACAGAGCAGCAATCAGCCCCAGCATTTT. Protein product: CASRSVGQSSNQPQHF.

The V call is TRBV4-1, the J call TRBJ1-3, with D possibly TRBD1 on 6 matching bases. CDR3 length: 15 residues. Per the germline V gene, CDR1 is MGHRA and CDR2 is YSYEKL. The V end was cut by 2 bases, the J end by 3 bases, with 11 bases between. CDR3 in DNA: TGCGCCAGCAGCCAACCCCGGGACAATGGAAACACCATATATTTT. It encodes CASSQPRDNGNTIYF.

The chain couples TRBV7-9 to TRBJ2-2; tentatively, D is TRBD2 (6 bases). Trimming took off 5 bases at V and 6 bases at J, with 7 bases between the two ends. Germline CDR1 and CDR2: SEHNR and FQNEAQ (reference sequence). CDR3 size: 12 residues. CDR3 coding DNA: TGTGCCAGCAGCCCGGGGGCCGGGGAGCTGTTTTTT. Translating gives CASSPGAGELFF.

The chain is built from TRBV18 and TRBJ2-7; a weak D match, TRBD1 (7 bases). This CDR3 comprises 16 residues. The V and J ends lost 2 bases and 0 bases respectively, with 14 bases between them. In germline, CDR1 is KGHSH, CDR2 LQKENI. CDR3 DNA: TGTGCCAGCTCACCAACGACAGGGAGGAGCTCCTACGAGCAGTACTTC. Its protein product is CASSPTTGRSSYEQYF.

CDR3 region: CASSLESSYEAFF. The CDR3 DNA sequence: TGTGCCAGCAGCTTGGAAAGTTCGTATGAAGCTTTCTTT. The rearrangement links TRBV5-4 to TRBJ1-1; no definite D call. The CDR3 contains 13 residues. Trimming left V 0 bases short and J 7 bases short, with 10 bases between. CDR1 is SGHNT and CDR2 is YYREEE in the germline V gene (reference sequence).

This clone has a single count. The chain employs TRBV6-5 and TRBJ1-4, with a weak D call TRBD1 (5 bases). This CDR3 region has 15 residues. Trimming removed 0 bases at V and 4 bases at J, with 9 bases between. Per the germline V gene, CDR1 is MNHEY and CDR2 is SVGAGI. For the CDR3, the DNA is TGTGCCAGCAGTTACTCGAGGGGCGTTAATGAAAAACTGTTTTTT. This sequence encodes CASSYSRGVNEKLFF.

The chain links TRBV27 to TRBJ2-4; 11 bases are shared with TRBD2. Per the germline V gene, CDR1 is MNHEY and CDR2 is SMNVEV (reference sequence). Trimming removed 5 bases from V and 3 bases from J; junction bases left unmatched: 9. The CDR3 sequence is 17 residues long. This CDR3 reads CASSGGLAGGVKNIQYF. In DNA form, the CDR3 reads TGTGCCAGCAGTGGGGGATTAGCGGGAGGGGTCAAAAACATTCAGTACTTC.

This chain joins TRBV15 and TRBJ2-7; 8 nucleotides match TRBD2. Germline loops: CDR1 LNHNV, CDR2 YYDKDF (reference sequence). The CDR3 covers 13 residues. V dropped 8 bases and J dropped 2; count of bases not matched to a gene: 5. CDR3 bases: TGTGCCACCGGAAAAGCGGGAGCCTACGAGCAGTACTTC. Translating it yields CATGKAGAYEQYF.